These 28 T cell receptor beta chains came from one sample sequenced in a study of T cell changes during pregnancy in multiple sclerosis. Repertoires were generated with immunoSEQ multiplex PCR, while TCRdb's copy carries only in-frame clones and drops some. Among tens of thousands of clones, approximately 87% were seen once, and the ten largest hold 9.5%. This material consisted of peripheral blood, taken after pregnancy. The receptors come from a female donor in good health, enrolled as a control in a pregnancy study.

The chain links TRBV6-5 to TRBJ1-6; D uncertain. CDR3 length: 13 residues. Per the germline V gene, CDR1 is MNHEY and CDR2 is SVGAGI. Trimming cost V 8 bases and J 7 bases, with 12 bases left between them. The CDR3 protein is CASRWTLNSPLHF. CDR3 coding DNA: TGTGCCAGCCGGTGGACTCTCAATTCACCCCTCCACTTT.

The chain joins TRBV7-9 to TRBJ2-7, with 13 bases aligning to TRBD2. The CDR3 totals 17 residues. Looked up from germline, CDR1 is SEHNR and CDR2 is FQNEAQ (reference sequence). The junction had 12 bases not matched to a gene; V was cut back by 6 bases and J by 4 bases. CDR3 DNA: TGTGCCAGCAGTCGGACTAGCGGGAGAGAAGGGCTGTACGAGCAGTACTTC. Translation gives CASSRTSGREGLYEQYF.

This clone was counted a single time. The chain combines TRBV6-5 with TRBJ1-2, with D unclear. CDR1 and CDR2 from the germline V gene are MNHEY and SVGAGI. V lost 5 bases and J lost 4, with 17 bases in between. There are 15 residues in the CDR3. CDR3: CASSTLPTGSYGYTF. The CDR3, as DNA: TGTGCCAGCAGTACGCTCCCCACGGGAAGCTATGGCTACACCTTC.

The J gene is TRBJ2-7, the V gene TRBV11-2; 13 bases are shared with TRBD2. Trimming removed 5 bases from V and 5 bases from J; junction bases left unmatched: 3. This CDR3 is built from 14 residues. Germline-derived CDR1 and CDR2 are SGHAT and FQNNGV. In nucleotides, the CDR3 is TGTGCCAGCAGCGCGGGGACTAGCGGGAACGAGCAGTACTTC. This codes for CASSAGTSGNEQYF.

This clone was detected only once. The V call is TRBV25-1, the J call TRBJ1-1, with a weak D call TRBD1 (6 bases). V lost 0 bases and J lost 5, with 16 bases in between. This CDR3 region has 16 residues. The germline V gene encodes CDR1 MGHDK and CDR2 SYGVNS. DNA for the CDR3: TGTGCCAGCAGTGAATACGGCGGGGGCGGACGAACTGAAGCTTTCTTT. This sequence encodes CASSEYGGGGRTEAFF. The complete variable domain, with remaining parts taken from reference TRBV25-1 and TRBJ1-1, reads EADIYQTPRYLVIGTGKKITLECSQTMGHDKMYWYQQDPGMELHLIHYSYGVNSTEKGDLSSESTVSRIRTEHFPLTLESARPSHTSQYLCASSEYGGGGRTEAFFGQGTRLTVV.

CDR3 bases: TGTGCCAGTAGTATAGATCCGGGTTTCCCGCCTAATCAGCCCCAGCATTTT. It is translated as CASSIDPGFPPNQPQHF. The rearrangement links TRBV19 to TRBJ1-5; D is unresolved. V was trimmed by 0 bases and J by 4 bases, leaving 16 bases between them. Per the germline V gene, CDR1 is LNHDA and CDR2 is SQIVND (reference sequence). The CDR3 loop spans 17 amino acids.

The chain uses TRBV6-6 and TRBJ2-1, with a weak D call TRBD1 (6 bases). In germline, CDR1 is MNHNY, CDR2 SVGAGI (reference sequence). This CDR3 contains 12 residues. V dropped 5 bases and J dropped 6 bases, with 8 bases sitting between them. The CDR3 DNA reads as TGTGCCAGCAGTCGACAGGTCAATGAGCAGTTCTTC. Translated: CASSRQVNEQFF.

The J gene is TRBJ2-3, the V gene TRBV7-2; D possibly corresponds to TRBD2 (6 bases). Per germline, CDR1 SGHTA and CDR2 FQGNSA. V shed 2 bases and J shed 3 bases, with 12 bases lying between them. The CDR3 length is 15 residues. The CDR3 is CASSLSPAGTDTQYF. The CDR3 DNA reads TGTGCCAGCAGCTTAAGTCCGGCGGGGACAGATACGCAGTATTTT.

V and J are TRBV10-1 and TRBJ2-5, with 8 bases identical to TRBD2. J gave up 2 bases and V 6 bases, and 2 bases lay outside the gene matches. Germline V gene lookup returns CDR1 WNHNN and CDR2 SYGVQD (reference sequence). There are 13 residues in the CDR3. The chain's CDR3 is CASSSGGQETQYF. The CDR3 nucleotides read TGCGCCAGCAGCAGCGGGGGACAAGAGACCCAGTACTTC.

The V gene is TRBV6-4, the J gene TRBJ2-3; 7 positions match TRBD2. The CDR3 is 15 amino acids. Germline lookup yields CDR1 MRHNA and CDR2 SNTAGT. With V trimmed by 5 bases and J by 0 bases, 5 bases remained unmatched. CDR3 amino acids: CASSLTAGSTDTQYF. CDR3 coding DNA: TGTGCCAGCAGTCTGACAGCGGGGAGCACAGATACGCAGTATTTT.

This chain connects TRBV30 to TRBJ1-1, with D hard to call. V was shortened by 0 bases and J by 2 bases, with 7 bases between the two germline ends. CDR1 and CDR2 (germline): GTSNPN, SVGIG (reference sequence). This CDR3 has 13 residues. This chain's CDR3 is CAWSVQTNTEAFF. As DNA, the CDR3 is TGTGCCTGGAGTGTACAGACCAACACTGAAGCTTTCTTT.

This chain uses TRBV10-3 with TRBJ1-1; 9 bases match TRBD1. V lost 5 bases and J lost 5; bases outside the gene matches: 9. Per the germline V gene, CDR1 is ENHRY and CDR2 is SYGVKD. The CDR3 totals 15 residues. For the CDR3, the DNA is TGTGCCATCAGTTCGGACAGGGGTCCTAGGACTGAAGCTTTCTTT. Its translation: CAISSDRGPRTEAFF.

V gene TRBV6-5 combines with J gene TRBJ1-3; possibly TRBD1 for D (6 bases). Per germline, CDR1 MNHEY and CDR2 SVGAGI. V lost 7 bases and J lost 1, with 14 bases in between. The CDR3 totals 15 residues. The CDR3 loop reads CASKSEGGSGNTIYF. The CDR3 DNA reads as TGTGCCAGCAAGTCGGAAGGGGGATCTGGAAACACCATATATTTT.

The rearrangement links TRBV5-1 to TRBJ2-7, with TRBD2 matching 8 bases. Germline V gives CDR1 SGHRS, CDR2 YFSETQ. Trimming removed 2 bases from V and 5 bases from J; junction bases left unmatched: 3. This CDR3 contains 13 residues. The CDR3 nucleotides are TGCGCCAGCAGCTTCCGGGAGGGGGACGAGCAGTACTTC. Protein sequence: CASSFREGDEQYF.

V and J are TRBV11-3 and TRBJ1-4, with no clear D. This CDR3 spans 13 amino acids. Germline values: CDR1 SGHNT, CDR2 YENEEA. The ends were cut back, 6 bases at V and 8 bases at J, with 13 bases in the middle. CDR3 bases: TGTGCCAGCAGGGGGAGGGCGGCGGAAAAACTGTTTTTT. Translating gives CASRGRAAEKLFF.

V is TRBV30 and J is TRBJ1-4, with 7 bases that match TRBD1. Germline assignment: CDR1 GTSNPN and CDR2 SVGIG (reference sequence). This CDR3 has 14 amino acids. V was clipped by 3 bases and J by 7 bases; unmatched bases: 8. The CDR3 region has the DNA TGTGCCTGGAGCCCGGGACAGCTTGGTGAAAAACTGTTTTTT. Amino acids: CAWSPGQLGEKLFF.

The table lists this clone with a count of one. The V gene is TRBV2, the J gene TRBJ2-3, with 12 bases aligning to TRBD2. Trimming at V came to 7 bases and at J to 5 bases, leaving 13 bases not matched to a gene. The CDR3 consists of 17 residues. Germline values: CDR1 SNHLY, CDR2 FYNNEI. CDR3 nucleotides: TGTGCCAGCAATCGGTTGGCTAGCGGGGGGGGTGGAGATACGCAGTATTTT. Amino acid sequence: CASNRLASGGGGDTQYF.

This chain joins TRBV7-8 and TRBJ1-1; no firm D call. The CDR3 sequence is 13 residues long. With 1 base removed from V and 1 base from J, the gap between germline ends came to 4 bases. From germline, CDR1 is SGHVS and CDR2 FQNEAQ. The CDR3 loop reads CASSLEPNTEAFF. The DNA of the CDR3 is TGTGCCAGCAGCTTAGAGCCGAACACTGAAGCTTTCTTT.

The chain carries TRBV2 and TRBJ1-6; D remains unclear. The CDR3 totals 11 residues. Germline V lookup: CDR1 SNHLY, CDR2 FYNNEI. Trimming took 6 bases from V and 14 from J, leaving 11 bases between them. The CDR3 bases are TGTGCCAGCAGACTTACCGAGGCCCTCCACTTT. It translates to CASRLTEALHF. The variable domain in full, with the rest retrieved from reference TRBV2 and TRBJ1-6, is EPEVTQTPSHQVTQMGQEVILRCVPISNHLYFYWYRQILGQKVEFLVSFYNNEISEKSEIFDDQFSVERPDGSNFTLKIRSTKLEDSAMYFCASRLTEALHFGNGTRLTVT.

This chain links TRBV30 with TRBJ1-1; tentative D call: TRBD1 (5 bases). The V end was cut by 2 bases, the J end by 3 bases, with 10 bases between. This CDR3 has 13 residues. From germline, CDR1 is GTSNPN and CDR2 SVGIG (reference sequence). CDR3 in DNA: TGTGCCTGGAGTTTGGGGGGAGACACTGAAGCTTTCTTT. It codes for CAWSLGGDTEAFF.

The J gene is TRBJ2-3, the V gene TRBV7-6; perhaps TRBD2 as D (6 bases). Looked up from germline, CDR1 is SGHVS and CDR2 is FNYEAQ. V lost 1 base, J lost 2 bases, and 13 bases lay in between. The CDR3 has 16 amino acids. The CDR3 spells CASSLVGTYDTDTQYF. CDR3 coding DNA: TGTGCCAGCAGCTTAGTAGGGACTTATGACACAGATACGCAGTATTTT.

V and J are TRBV5-4 and TRBJ2-5; TRBD1 agrees at 12 bases. The V and J ends lost 5 bases and 1 base, in that order; junction bases with no gene match: 3. The length of the CDR3 is 15 residues. Germline V gene data show CDR1 as SGHNT and CDR2 as YYREEE (reference sequence). CDR3 residues: CASRLGQGAQETQYF. The CDR3 nucleotides are TGTGCCAGCAGACTGGGACAGGGGGCCCAAGAGACCCAGTACTTC.

The chain carries TRBV30 and TRBJ1-1, with D tentatively TRBD1 (5 bases). There are 15 residues in the CDR3. Germline V CDR1 and CDR2: GTSNPN, SVGIG (reference sequence). Between the trimmed V and J ends, which lost 2 bases and 5 bases, there was a span of 18 bases. The chain's CDR3 is CAWSRGDRRGTEAFF. CDR3 nucleotides: TGTGCCTGGAGTCGGGGGGACCGACGGGGGACTGAAGCTTTCTTT.

J is TRBJ1-6 and V is TRBV23-1, with D perhaps TRBD1 (5 bases). TRBV23-1 is reported as an ORF; its role is uncertain. The V and J ends lost 2 bases and 5 bases respectively, with 16 bases between them. This CDR3 is built from 17 residues. In nucleotides, the CDR3 is TGCGCCAGCAGTCAAAGGGAGGAGGGGAAGAATAATTCACCCCTCCACTTT. Protein product: CASSQREEGKNNSPLHF.

This clone occurred once. The gene calls are TRBV4-3 and TRBJ1-2; TRBD1 is a possible D gene (5 bases). The germline V gene has CDR1 LGHNA and CDR2 YSLEER. The CDR3 consists of 14 residues. Deletions cut 1 base from V and 2 bases from J, with 8 bases between. In DNA, the CDR3 is TGCGCCAGCAGCCAAGGGACACCAAACTATGGCTACACCTTC. Translation gives CASSQGTPNYGYTF.

The chain is built from TRBV6-5 and TRBJ2-7, with 11 bases lining up with TRBD2. Germline V gene lookup returns CDR1 MNHEY and CDR2 SVGAGI. V lost 6 bases and J lost 1; bases outside the gene matches: 5. CDR3 length equals 15 residues. The CDR3 nucleotides are TGTGCCAGCAGACTAACTAGCGGGAGTTCCTACGAGCAGTACTTC. This sequence encodes CASRLTSGSSYEQYF.

The rearrangement uses TRBV30 and TRBJ1-3; D may be TRBD1 (5 bases). Trimming stripped 2 bases from V and 3 bases from J, with 14 bases between. Germline V gene data show CDR1 as GTSNPN and CDR2 as SVGIG (reference sequence). This CDR3 comprises 15 residues. The CDR3 here is CAWSKQESFGNTIYF. In DNA, the CDR3 is TGTGCCTGGAGTAAACAGGAGTCGTTTGGAAACACCATATATTTT. Filled out from reference TRBV30 and TRBJ1-3, the complete variable domain reads SQTIHQWPATLVQPVGSPLSLECTVEGTSNPNLYWYRQAAGRGLQLLFYSVGIGQISSEVPQNLSASRPQDRQFILSSKKLLLSDSGFYLCAWSKQESFGNTIYFGEGSWLTVV.

The chain recombines TRBV30 with TRBJ1-1; 10 positions agree with TRBD1. The germline V gene encodes CDR1 GTSNPN and CDR2 SVGIG (reference sequence). V lost 2 bases and J lost 5; bases outside the gene matches: 8. CDR3 size: 15 residues. CDR3 protein: CAWSTGDRGGTEAFF. In nucleotides, the CDR3 is TGTGCCTGGAGTACCGGGGACAGGGGAGGTACTGAAGCTTTCTTT.